The following is a TCR beta chain sequence with its context. As handled by the study authors: Reference gene primer amplification gave nucleated cell count estimates. Libraries were prepared by immunoSEQ multiplex PCR; TCRdb keeps only in-frame clonotypes and omits some of them. The D gene and trimming were derived from the DNA, and the V and J assignments and clone size from that table. The sample includes fewer than 350,000 clones, about 87% of them seen just once. These data come from a study of blood T cell repertoires in COVID-19. Study-level information: PBMCs, B-cell-depleted T cells, or T cells provided the cDNA or gDNA that made up the material.

Sequenced material: peripheral blood. The receptor's source is a woman in her forties or fifties who had recovered from COVID-19.

The CDR3 is CASSQGTAFF. The CDR3 DNA reads as TGTGCCAGCAGTCAGGGAACAGCTTTCTTT. This chain links TRBV28 with TRBJ1-1; tentative D call: TRBD1 (5 bases). The CDR3 contains 10 residues. CDR1 is MDHEN, CDR2 SYDVKM, per germline. The V end lost 5 bases, the J end lost 10 bases, and 8 bases lay between the germline ends. The entire variable domain, with the rest obtained from reference TRBV28 and TRBJ1-1, is as follows: DVKVTQSSRYLVKRTGEKVFLECVQDMDHENMFWYRQDPGLGLRLIYFSYDVKMKEKGDIPEGYSVSREKKERFSLILESASTNQTSMYLCASSQGTAFFGQGTRLTVV.